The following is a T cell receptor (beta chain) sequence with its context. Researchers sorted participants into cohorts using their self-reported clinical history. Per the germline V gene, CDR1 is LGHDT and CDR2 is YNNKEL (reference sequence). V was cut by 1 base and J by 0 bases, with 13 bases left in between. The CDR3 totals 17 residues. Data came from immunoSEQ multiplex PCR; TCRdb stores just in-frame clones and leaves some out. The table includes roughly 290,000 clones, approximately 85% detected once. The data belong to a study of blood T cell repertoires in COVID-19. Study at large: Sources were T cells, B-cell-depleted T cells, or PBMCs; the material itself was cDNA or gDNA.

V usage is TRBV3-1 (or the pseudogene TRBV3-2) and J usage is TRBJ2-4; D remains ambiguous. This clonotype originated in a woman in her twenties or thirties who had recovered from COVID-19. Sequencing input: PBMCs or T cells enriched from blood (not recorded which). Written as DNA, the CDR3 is TGTGCCAGCAGCCAAGCCTTCGTCACAATAGCCAAAAACATTCAGTACTTC. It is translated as CASSQAFVTIAKNIQYF.